These 5 T cell receptor beta chains share one sample of origin, sequenced in a study of blood T cell repertoires in COVID-19 (dated by TCRdb to 2018 to 2020). Receptor libraries were prepared by the immunoSEQ multiplex PCR assay. The immuneACCESS repertoire file appears here via TCRdb, limited to in-frame rearrangements. These files lack a portion of the clones; in checked studies, under half of the deficit traces to unresolved V genes, and the cause of the others is not known. The sample yields 150,000 or so clones; 60% to 80% were counted once. Clones ranked in the top ten supply under 3% of the sample. The sequencing input was PBMCs or T cells enriched from blood (not recorded which). Receptors originate from a woman between 45 and 65 years old who had recovered from COVID-19.

This clone showed up just once. The V gene is TRBV19, the J gene TRBJ1-2; TRBD1 might be the D (6 bases). CDR3 size: 13 residues. V was clipped by 4 bases and J by 6 bases, with 12 bases between them. Germline-derived CDR1 and CDR2 are LNHDA and SQIVND (reference sequence). CDR3 amino acids: CASSRSQGHGYTF. The CDR3 bases are TGTGCCAGTAGTAGGAGCCAGGGGCATGGCTACACCTTC.

A remark on this clone: An end of the junction does not agree with germline; a read error may underlie this. The V and J genes are TRBV2 and TRBJ2-7, with D perhaps TRBD2 (6 bases). CDR1 is SNHLY, CDR2 FYNNEI, per germline. CDR3 length: 11 residues. CDR3 loop: CACRLVVEQYF. CDR3 coding DNA: TGTGCCTGCAGACTAGTTGTCGAGCAGTACTTC.

This sequence joins TRBV5-1 and TRBJ2-1; 7 nucleotides line up with TRBD2. V trimming: 5 bases; J trimming: 6 bases; junction bases outside the gene matches: 5. Germline CDR1 is SGHRS and CDR2 is YFSETQ. The CDR3 contains 13 residues. As DNA, the CDR3 is TGCGCCAGCAGGAGGACGGGAGGCAATGAGCAGTTCTTC. As protein: CASRRTGGNEQFF.

This chain connects TRBV6-1 to TRBJ1-1; 8 bases align to TRBD1. Germline V gene sequence: CDR1 MNHNS, CDR2 SASEGT. The CDR3 contains 16 residues. Unmatched junction bases numbered 8, after V lost 4 bases and J lost 1 base. CDR3 nucleotides: TGTGCCAGCAGTGGGGGACAGGCCATAGGGAACACTGAAGCTTTCTTT. It yields the protein CASSGGQAIGNTEAFF.

V and J are TRBV29-1 and TRBJ1-1, with no clear D. The CDR3 is 12 residues long. V lost 4 bases and J 8 bases, leaving 14 bases between the germline ends. Germline CDR1 is SQVTM and CDR2 is ANQGSEA. The CDR3 region has the DNA TGCAGCGTTGTACCCGTAAGTGGCGAAGCTTTCTTT. Translated: CSVVPVSGEAFF. Using reference TRBV29-1 and TRBJ1-1 for the parts outside the CDR3, the full variable domain is SAVISQKPSRDICQRGTSLTIQCQVDSQVTMMFWYRQQPGQSLTLIATANQGSEATYESGFVIDKFPISRPNLTFSTLTVSNMSPEDSSIYLCSVVPVSGEAFFGQGTRLTVV.